The present TCR beta chain was sequenced within a study of OX40 agonist ivuxolimab in advanced cancers. CDR1 is SEHNR, CDR2 FQNEAQ, per germline (reference sequence). The V end lost 5 bases, the J end lost 6 bases, and 17 bases lay between the germline ends. The CDR3 covers 14 residues. Some clones are missing from TCRdb's copy, which holds only in-frame ones; the method was immunoSEQ multiplex PCR. The data contain approximately 73,000 clones, 75% to 90% of them singletons. This clonotype was obtained from an adult with an advanced solid tumor such as melanoma, head and neck, liver or kidney cancer. The chain links TRBV7-9 to TRBJ2-7, with a tentative D call TRBD1 (5 bases). Here the sequenced sample was CD4+ or CD8+ T cells sorted from blood, taken in a trial of the OX40 agonist ivuxolimab. In nucleotides, the CDR3 is TGTGCCAGCAGCCCCGGCCAGGGCCTTTCCGAGCAGTACTTC. This codes for CASSPGQGLSEQYF.